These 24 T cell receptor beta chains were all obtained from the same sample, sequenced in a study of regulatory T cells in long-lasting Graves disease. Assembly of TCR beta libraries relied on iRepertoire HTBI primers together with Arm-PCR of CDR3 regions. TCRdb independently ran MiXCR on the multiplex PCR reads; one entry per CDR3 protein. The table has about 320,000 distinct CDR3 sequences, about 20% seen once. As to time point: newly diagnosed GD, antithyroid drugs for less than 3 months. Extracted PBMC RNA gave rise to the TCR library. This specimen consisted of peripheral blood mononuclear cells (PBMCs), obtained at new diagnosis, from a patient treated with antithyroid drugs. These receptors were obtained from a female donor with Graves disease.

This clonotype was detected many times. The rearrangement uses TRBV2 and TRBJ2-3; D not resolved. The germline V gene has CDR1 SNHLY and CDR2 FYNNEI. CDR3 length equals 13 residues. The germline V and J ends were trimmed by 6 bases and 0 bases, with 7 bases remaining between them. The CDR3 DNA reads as TGTGCCAGCAGCCTAATTAGCACAGATACGCAGTATTTT. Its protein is CASSLISTDTQYF.

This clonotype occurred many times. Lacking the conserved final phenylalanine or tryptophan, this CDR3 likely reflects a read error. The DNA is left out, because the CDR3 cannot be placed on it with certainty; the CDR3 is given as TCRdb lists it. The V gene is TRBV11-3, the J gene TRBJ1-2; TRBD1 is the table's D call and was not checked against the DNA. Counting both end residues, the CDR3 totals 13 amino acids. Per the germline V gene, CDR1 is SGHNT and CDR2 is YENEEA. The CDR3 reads CASSLSGQGRLVL.

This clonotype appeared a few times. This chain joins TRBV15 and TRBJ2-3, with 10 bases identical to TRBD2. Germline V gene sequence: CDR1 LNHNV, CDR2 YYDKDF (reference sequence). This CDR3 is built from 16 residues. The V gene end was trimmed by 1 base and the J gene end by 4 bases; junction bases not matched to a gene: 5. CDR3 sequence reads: CATSRAEAGGPDTQYF. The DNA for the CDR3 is TGTGCCACCAGCAGAGCGGAAGCGGGAGGGCCAGATACGCAGTATTTT.

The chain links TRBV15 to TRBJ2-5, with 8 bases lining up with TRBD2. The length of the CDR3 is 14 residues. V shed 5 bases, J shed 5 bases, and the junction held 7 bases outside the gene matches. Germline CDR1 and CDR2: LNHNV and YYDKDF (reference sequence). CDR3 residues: CATSPGGPQETQYF. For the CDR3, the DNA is TGTGCCACCAGCCCGGGAGGGCCGCAGGAGACCCAGTACTTC.

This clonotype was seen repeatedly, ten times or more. Here the CDR3 reads CASSLVGTGTGLSYEQYF. The DNA for the CDR3 is TGTGCCAGCAGCTTAGTGGGTACGGGGACAGGGCTCTCCTACGAGCAGTACTTC. The rearrangement uses TRBV7-2 and TRBJ2-7; 9 bases align to TRBD1. The V and J ends lost 1 base and 0 bases, in that order; junction bases with no gene match: 10. This CDR3 is 18 amino acids long. Germline V gene lookup returns CDR1 SGHTA and CDR2 FQGNSA. The whole variable domain, filled in from reference TRBV7-2 and TRBJ2-7, reads GAGVSQSPSNKVTEKGKDVELRCDPISGHTALYWYRQSLGQGLEFLIYFQGNSAPDKSGLPSDRFSAERTGGSVSTLTIQRTQQEDSAVYLCASSLVGTGTGLSYEQYFGPGTRLTVT.

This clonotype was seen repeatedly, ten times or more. The CDR3 region has the DNA TGTGCCAGCTCACCGGTGGGAGGGCCAGATACGCAGTATTTT. This gives the protein CASSPVGGPDTQYF. V gene TRBV18 combines with J gene TRBJ2-3; 7 nucleotides align to TRBD2. The CDR3 has 14 residues. Germline CDR1 and CDR2: KGHSH and LQKENI. Trimming removed 3 bases from V and 4 bases from J; junction bases left unmatched: 4.

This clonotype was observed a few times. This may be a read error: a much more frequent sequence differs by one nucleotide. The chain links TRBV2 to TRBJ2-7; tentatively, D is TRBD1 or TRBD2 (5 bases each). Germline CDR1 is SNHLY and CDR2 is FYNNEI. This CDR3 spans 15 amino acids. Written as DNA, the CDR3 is TGTGCCAGCAGTGGTGGGTGGGGCGGGTCCTACGGGCAGTACTTC. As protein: CASSGGWGGSYGQYF.

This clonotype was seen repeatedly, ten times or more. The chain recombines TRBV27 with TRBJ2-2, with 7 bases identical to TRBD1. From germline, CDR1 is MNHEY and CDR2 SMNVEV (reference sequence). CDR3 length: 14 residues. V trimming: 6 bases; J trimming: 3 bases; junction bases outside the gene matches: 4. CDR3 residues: CASRKDRHTGELFF. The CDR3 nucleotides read TGTGCCAGCAGGAAGGACAGGCACACCGGGGAGCTGTTTTTT.

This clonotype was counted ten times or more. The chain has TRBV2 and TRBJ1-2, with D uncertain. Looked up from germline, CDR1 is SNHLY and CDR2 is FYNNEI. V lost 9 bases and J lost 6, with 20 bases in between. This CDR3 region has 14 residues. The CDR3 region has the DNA TGTGCCAGTACCGGGCCCCCTCTCCCCCATGGCTACACCTTC. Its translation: CASTGPPLPHGYTF. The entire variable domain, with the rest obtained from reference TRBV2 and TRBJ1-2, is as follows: EPEVTQTPSHQVTQMGQEVILRCVPISNHLYFYWYRQILGQKVEFLVSFYNNEISEKSEIFDDQFSVERPDGSNFTLKIRSTKLEDSAMYFCASTGPPLPHGYTFGSGTRLTVV.

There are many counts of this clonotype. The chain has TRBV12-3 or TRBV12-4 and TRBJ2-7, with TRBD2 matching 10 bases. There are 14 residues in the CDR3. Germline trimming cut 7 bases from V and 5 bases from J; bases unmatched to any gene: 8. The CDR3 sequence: CASTKAGGPHEQYF. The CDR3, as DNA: TGTGCCAGCACCAAAGCGGGAGGGCCCCACGAGCAGTACTTC.

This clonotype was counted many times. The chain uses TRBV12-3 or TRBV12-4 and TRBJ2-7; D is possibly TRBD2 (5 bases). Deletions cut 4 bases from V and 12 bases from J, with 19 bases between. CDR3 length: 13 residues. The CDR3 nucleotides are TGTGCCAGCAGTTCGCCCAATCAACTAGATCGGTACTTC. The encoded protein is CASSSPNQLDRYF.

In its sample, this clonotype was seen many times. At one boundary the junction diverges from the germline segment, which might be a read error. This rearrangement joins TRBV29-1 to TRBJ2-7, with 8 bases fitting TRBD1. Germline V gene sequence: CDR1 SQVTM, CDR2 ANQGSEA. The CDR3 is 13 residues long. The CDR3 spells CSVEGQGYYEQYF. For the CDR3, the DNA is TGCAGCGTGGAAGGACAGGGTTACTACGAGCAGTACTTC.

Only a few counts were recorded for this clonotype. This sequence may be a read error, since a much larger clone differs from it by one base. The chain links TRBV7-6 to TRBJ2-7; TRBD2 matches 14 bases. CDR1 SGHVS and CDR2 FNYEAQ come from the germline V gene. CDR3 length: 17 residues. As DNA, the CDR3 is TGTGTCAGCAGCTTAGCTGGGACTAGCGGGAGCGGGTACGAGCAGTACTTC. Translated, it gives CVSSLAGTSGSGYEQYF.

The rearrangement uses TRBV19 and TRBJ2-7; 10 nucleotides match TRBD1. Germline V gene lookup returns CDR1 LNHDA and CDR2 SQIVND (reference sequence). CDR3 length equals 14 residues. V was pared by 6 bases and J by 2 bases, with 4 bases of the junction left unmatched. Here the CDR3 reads CASRTGTGAYEQYF. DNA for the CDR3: TGTGCCAGTAGGACCGGGACAGGGGCCTACGAGCAGTACTTC.

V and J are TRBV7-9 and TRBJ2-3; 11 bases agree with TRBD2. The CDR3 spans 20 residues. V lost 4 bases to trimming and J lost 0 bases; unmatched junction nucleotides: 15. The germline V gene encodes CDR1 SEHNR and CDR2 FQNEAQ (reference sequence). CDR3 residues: CASSSPTSGSGHSSTDTQYF. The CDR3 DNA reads TGTGCCAGCAGCTCCCCTACTAGCGGGAGCGGGCACTCTAGCACAGATACGCAGTATTTT.

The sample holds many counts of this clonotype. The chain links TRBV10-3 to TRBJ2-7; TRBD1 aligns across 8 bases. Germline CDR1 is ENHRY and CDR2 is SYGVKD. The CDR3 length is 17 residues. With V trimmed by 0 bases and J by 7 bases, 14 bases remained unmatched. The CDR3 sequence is CAISESPWTGPVAEQYF. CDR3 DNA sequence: TGTGCCATCAGTGAGTCGCCGTGGACAGGGCCCGTCGCGGAGCAGTACTTC.

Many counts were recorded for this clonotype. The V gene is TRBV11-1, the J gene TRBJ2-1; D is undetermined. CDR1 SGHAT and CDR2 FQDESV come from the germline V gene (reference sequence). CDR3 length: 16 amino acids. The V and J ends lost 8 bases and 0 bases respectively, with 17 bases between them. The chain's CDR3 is CASASSPRTSYNEQFF. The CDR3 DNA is TGTGCCAGCGCATCCTCCCCCAGGACCTCCTACAATGAGCAGTTCTTC.

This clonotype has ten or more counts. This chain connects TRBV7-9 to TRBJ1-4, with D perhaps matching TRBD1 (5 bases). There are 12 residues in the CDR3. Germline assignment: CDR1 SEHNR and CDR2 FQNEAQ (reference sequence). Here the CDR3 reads CAARGSGEKLFF. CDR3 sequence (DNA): TGTGCAGCTAGGGGTTCAGGAGAAAAACTGTTTTTT.

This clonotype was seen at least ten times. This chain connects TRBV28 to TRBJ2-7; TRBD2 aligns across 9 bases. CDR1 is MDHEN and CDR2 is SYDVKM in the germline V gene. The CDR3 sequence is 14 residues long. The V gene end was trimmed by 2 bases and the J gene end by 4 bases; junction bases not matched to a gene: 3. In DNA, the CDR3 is TGTGCCAGCAGTTTAGCGGGAGGGAGGTACGAGCAGTACTTC. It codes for CASSLAGGRYEQYF.

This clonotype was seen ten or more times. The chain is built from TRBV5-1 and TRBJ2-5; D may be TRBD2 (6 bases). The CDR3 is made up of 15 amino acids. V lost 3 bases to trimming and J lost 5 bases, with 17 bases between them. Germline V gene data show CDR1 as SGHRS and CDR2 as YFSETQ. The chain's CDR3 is CASSSAGRIGETQYF. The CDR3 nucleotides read TGCGCCAGCAGCTCTGCCGGGAGAATCGGGGAGACCCAGTACTTC. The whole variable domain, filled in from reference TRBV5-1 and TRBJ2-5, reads KAGVTQTPRYLIKTRGQQVTLSCSPISGHRSVSWYQQTPGQGLQFLFEYFSETQRNKGNFPGRFSGRQFSNSRSEMNVSTLELGDSALYLCASSSAGRIGETQYFGPGTRLLVL.

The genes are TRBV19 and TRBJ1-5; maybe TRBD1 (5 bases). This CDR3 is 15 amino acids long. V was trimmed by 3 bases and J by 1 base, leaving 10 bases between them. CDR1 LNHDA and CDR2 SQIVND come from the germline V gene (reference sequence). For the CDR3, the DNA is TGTGCCAGTAGTATCCCCAGGGAGAGCAATCAGCCCCAGCATTTT. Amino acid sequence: CASSIPRESNQPQHF.

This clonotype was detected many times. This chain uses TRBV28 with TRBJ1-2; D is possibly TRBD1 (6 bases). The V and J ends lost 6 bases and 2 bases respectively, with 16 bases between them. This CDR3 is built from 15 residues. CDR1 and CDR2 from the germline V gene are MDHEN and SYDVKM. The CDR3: CASSPGGLSNYGYTF. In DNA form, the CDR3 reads TGTGCCAGCAGCCCTGGGGGGCTATCAAACTATGGCTACACCTTC.

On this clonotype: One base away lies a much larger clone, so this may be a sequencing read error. In DNA, the CDR3 is TGTGCCAGCAGCGGGGGACAGGCCCACTACGAGCAGTACTTC. This gives the protein CASSGGQAHYEQYF. The chain links TRBV9 to TRBJ2-7, with 8 positions matching TRBD1. The CDR3 contains 14 residues. V shed 3 bases, J shed 3 bases, and the junction held 5 bases outside the gene matches. Per germline, CDR1 SGDLS and CDR2 YYNGEE.

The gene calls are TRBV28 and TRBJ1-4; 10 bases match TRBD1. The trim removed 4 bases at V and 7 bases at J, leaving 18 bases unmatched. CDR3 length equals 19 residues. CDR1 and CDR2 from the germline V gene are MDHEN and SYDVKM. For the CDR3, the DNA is TGTGCCAGCAGTTACCCTCGGGACAGGGGCTCCCCAGTCCGTGAAAAACTGTTTTTT. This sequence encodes CASSYPRDRGSPVREKLFF.